This T cell receptor (beta chain) was retrieved from a study of identical twins. The CDR3 spans 13 residues. The germline V gene has CDR1 LNHNV and CDR2 YYDKDF (reference sequence). V lost 7 bases and J 5 bases, leaving 12 bases between the germline ends. As for this clonotype: Antigen: not known.

TCRdb fed the 5' RACE reads into MiXCR, producing one record per CDR3 protein. The data hold around 1.7 million distinct CDR3 sequences, with about 32% observed a single time. The study, taken as a whole, reports: Instead of following the same donors, the conclusions were based on cross-sectional statistical analysis. Some out-of-frame alpha sequences were shared by twins, and these showed excess low generation probability. Abundant beta clonotypes from cord blood bore fewer insertions; memory repertoires lacked this pattern.

Sequencing input: cord blood. The receptor was derived from a newborn girl in good health. This rearrangement joins TRBV15 to TRBJ1-5; D gene uncertain. The CDR3 DNA follows: TGTGCCACCATCCTAAGACGGGATCAGCCCCAGCATTTT. As protein: CATILRRDQPQHF.